This T cell receptor beta chain was captured by sequencing in a study of blood T cell repertoires in COVID-19. For the study at large: Specimens from acute and convalescent COVID-19 originated in the United States, Italy and Spain. In each case, the material was cDNA or gDNA derived from T cells, B-cell-depleted T cells, or PBMCs.

After removal of 1 base from V and 4 bases from J, the junction contained 1 base not matched to a gene. This CDR3 has 14 amino acids. Germline CDR1 reads LGHDT; CDR2 reads YNNKEL (reference sequence). The protocol was immunoSEQ multiplex PCR, while the TCRdb copy is restricted to in-frame clones and leaves out a portion. Among approximately 350,000 clones listed, 83% were seen once. What was sequenced was peripheral blood. This chain links TRBV3-1 (or the pseudogene TRBV3-2) with TRBJ1-2; 9 positions match TRBD1. The source of this sequence is a man aged 25-40 years with active or convalescent COVID-19. CDR3 nucleotide sequence: TGTGCCAGCAGCCAAGCGGGACAGGGCTATGGCTACACCTTC. Protein sequence: CASSQAGQGYGYTF.